The 24 T cell receptor beta chains below all came from one sample that was sequenced in a study of blood T cell repertoires in COVID-19. Assay: immunoSEQ multiplex PCR; the TCRdb copy retains only in-frame clones and omits some. The sample carries about 150,000 clones, 80% to 90% recorded once. The sequenced sample was peripheral blood. The receptors derive from a woman in her 70s who had recovered from COVID-19.

This clone is a singleton in its sample. The chain has TRBV5-1 and TRBJ1-5; TRBD1 matches 8 bases. Trimming at V came to 0 bases and at J to 8 bases, leaving 10 bases not matched to a gene. This CDR3 region has 16 residues. Germline CDR1 SGHRS, CDR2 YFSETQ. The CDR3 bases are TGCGCCAGCAGCTTGGCAGGGGGCTTGGGAGGGGAGCCCCAGCATTTT. Translating it yields CASSLAGGLGGEPQHF.

V gene TRBV7-2 combines with J gene TRBJ2-7, with 7 bases fitting TRBD2. J lost 4 bases, V lost 0 bases, and 15 bases had no gene match. The CDR3 loop spans 18 amino acids. Germline CDR1 SGHTA, CDR2 FQGNSA. The CDR3 DNA is TGTGCCAGCAGCTTAGCGGGGCGGGGCGGGAGTTGGTCGTACGAGCAGTACTTC. Translated, it gives CASSLAGRGGSWSYEQYF.

The chain links TRBV4-1 to TRBJ2-4; no clear D gene. CDR3 size: 12 residues. The germline V and J ends were trimmed by 3 bases and 9 bases, with 9 bases remaining between them. Germline V gene lookup returns CDR1 MGHRA and CDR2 YSYEKL. CDR3 nucleotides: TGCGCCAGCAGCCATCCTGCCGGCATTCAGTACTTC. It codes for CASSHPAGIQYF.

This sequence joins TRBV10-3 and TRBJ1-1, with 7 bases lining up with TRBD1. This CDR3 has 16 amino acids. J lost 8 bases, V lost 2 bases, and 14 bases had no gene match. Germline lookup yields CDR1 ENHRY and CDR2 SYGVKD. The CDR3 spells CAISEPTTGHNREAFF. The DNA of the CDR3 is TGTGCCATCAGTGAGCCTACGACAGGGCACAACAGGGAAGCTTTCTTT.

In DNA, the CDR3 is TGTGCCAGTAGTAACCGACAGGGAGTCAACGAGCAGTACTTC. The encoded protein is CASSNRQGVNEQYF. The V and J genes are TRBV19 and TRBJ2-7, with 7 bases fitting TRBD1. Germline lookup yields CDR1 LNHDA and CDR2 SQIVND (reference sequence). V gave up 4 bases and J gave up 5 bases; unmatched junction bases: 8. The CDR3 loop spans 14 amino acids. The variable domain in full, with the rest retrieved from reference TRBV19 and TRBJ2-7, is DGGITQSPKYLFRKEGQNVTLSCEQNLNHDAMYWYRQDPGQGLRLIYYSQIVNDFQKGDIAEGYSVSREKKESFPLTVTSAQKNPTAFYLCASSNRQGVNEQYFGPGTRLTVT.

The chain couples TRBV7-9 to TRBJ2-1, with 7 nucleotides matching TRBD2. The ends lost 5 bases at V and 7 bases at J; junction bases unmatched: 14. In germline, CDR1 is SEHNR, CDR2 FQNEAQ (reference sequence). The CDR3 runs to 16 residues. The DNA of the CDR3 is TGTGCCAGCAGCCGGCTGGGGGGGACTCCCCCAAATGAGCAGTTCTTC. The encoded protein is CASSRLGGTPPNEQFF.

The chain is built from TRBV19 and TRBJ1-2, with 8 bases that match TRBD1. Unmatched junction bases numbered 19, after V lost 6 bases and J lost 10 bases. The CDR3 covers 16 residues. Per the germline V gene, CDR1 is LNHDA and CDR2 is SQIVND (reference sequence). The CDR3 sequence is CASREGQGLSSRDYTF. For the CDR3, the DNA is TGTGCCAGTAGAGAAGGACAGGGCCTCTCCTCGAGGGACTACACCTTC.

This chain links TRBV30 with TRBJ2-3; 12 nucleotides match TRBD2. From germline, CDR1 is GTSNPN and CDR2 SVGIG (reference sequence). CDR3 length: 15 amino acids. J was trimmed by 5 bases and V by 3 bases; bases with no gene match: 6. This CDR3 is CAWSPATSGGDTQYF. The CDR3 DNA reads as TGTGCCTGGAGCCCCGCGACTAGCGGGGGAGATACGCAGTATTTT.

V usage is TRBV30 and J usage is TRBJ2-2; D might be TRBD1 (6 bases). CDR3 length: 12 amino acids. The V and J ends lost 2 bases and 6 bases respectively, with 7 bases between them. Germline V gives CDR1 GTSNPN, CDR2 SVGIG (reference sequence). CDR3 protein: CAWSQGPGELFF. In DNA form, the CDR3 reads TGTGCCTGGAGTCAGGGGCCCGGGGAGCTGTTTTTT. The full variable domain, with the rest looked up from reference TRBV30 and TRBJ2-2, is SQTIHQWPATLVQPVGSPLSLECTVEGTSNPNLYWYRQAAGRGLQLLFYSVGIGQISSEVPQNLSASRPQDRQFILSSKKLLLSDSGFYLCAWSQGPGELFFGEGSRLTVL.

This clone appeared once. DNA of the CDR3: TGTGCCAGCAGGGAGGGCGGGGAAGCTTTCTTT. It encodes CASREGGEAFF. This chain connects TRBV7-9 to TRBJ1-1; D is unresolved. Trimming took off 6 bases at V and 8 bases at J, with 10 bases between the two ends. Looked up from germline, CDR1 is SEHNR and CDR2 is FQNEAQ (reference sequence). CDR3 length equals 11 residues.

CDR3 bases: TGTGCCAGCAGCCCAAGTGGAGTGAACACTGAAGCTTTCTTT. Protein sequence: CASSPSGVNTEAFF. This chain uses TRBV3-1 (or the pseudogene TRBV3-2) with TRBJ1-1, with no clear D. V was clipped by 4 bases and J by 0 bases, with 9 bases between them. The germline V gene has CDR1 LGHDT and CDR2 YNNKEL (reference sequence). This CDR3 comprises 14 residues.

This chain connects TRBV28 to TRBJ1-2; maybe TRBD1 (5 bases). V dropped 4 bases and J dropped 7 bases, with 13 bases sitting between them. This CDR3 region has 13 residues. Germline V gives CDR1 MDHEN, CDR2 SYDVKM. CDR3 sequence reads: CASSSPSGGGYTF. The DNA for the CDR3 is TGTGCCAGCAGTTCCCCGAGCGGGGGTGGCTACACCTTC.

CDR3 nucleotide sequence: TGTGCCAGCAGTTTGGGGGGGGGCGAGCAGTACTTC. This gives the protein CASSLGGGEQYF. V usage is TRBV12-3 or TRBV12-4 and J usage is TRBJ2-7; TRBD2 matches at 7 bases. The CDR3 runs 12 residues. V lost 3 bases to trimming and J lost 6 bases; unmatched junction nucleotides: 2.

This clone was seen once. The chain employs TRBV25-1 and TRBJ1-2, with TRBD1 matching over 7 bases. The CDR3 covers 18 residues. Trimming took 4 bases from V and 0 from J; bases not matched to a gene: 14. Germline CDR1 and CDR2: MGHDK and SYGVNS. CDR3 amino acids: CASSAWPRTGPANYGYTF. The CDR3 nucleotides are TGTGCCAGCAGTGCATGGCCCCGGACAGGCCCAGCTAACTATGGCTACACCTTC.

This chain links TRBV6-2 or TRBV6-3 with TRBJ2-7; 7 bases agree with TRBD2. The CDR3 totals 16 residues. In germline, CDR1 is MNHEY, CDR2 SVGEGT. Trimming removed 6 bases from V and 6 bases from J; junction bases left unmatched: 17. CDR3 nucleotide sequence: TGTGCCAGCAGCACGCCTGACTGGCGGGAGCTATTCGAGCAGTACTTC. Amino acid sequence: CASSTPDWRELFEQYF.

This chain uses TRBV24-1 with TRBJ1-4, with TRBD1 matching 12 bases. In germline, CDR1 is KGHDR, CDR2 SFDVKD. This CDR3 contains 17 residues. V gave up 4 bases and J gave up 5 bases; unmatched junction bases: 7. As DNA, the CDR3 is TGTGCCACCAGTGACACCGGGACAGGGGGCAAAAATGAAAAACTGTTTTTT. Residues: CATSDTGTGGKNEKLFF.

The sample holds a few counts of this clone. V usage is TRBV3-1 (or the pseudogene TRBV3-2) and J usage is TRBJ1-2; unclear D gene. With 8 bases removed from V and 6 bases from J, the gap between germline ends came to 13 bases. The CDR3 extends over 12 amino acids. The V gene's germline CDR1 is LGHDT and CDR2 YNNKEL (reference sequence). The CDR3 here is CASAGPGNGYTF. The CDR3 DNA sequence: TGTGCCAGCGCCGGGCCGGGGAATGGCTACACCTTC.

The chain joins TRBV19 to TRBJ1-2; perhaps TRBD1 as D (5 bases). This CDR3 is built from 15 residues. Germline V lookup: CDR1 LNHDA, CDR2 SQIVND (reference sequence). V lost 5 bases and J 4 bases, leaving 17 bases between the germline ends. The CDR3 here is CASSPAGRTGYGYTF. The CDR3 DNA reads as TGTGCCAGTAGTCCCGCGGGACGGACCGGCTATGGCTACACCTTC.

The chain joins TRBV7-6 to TRBJ2-2, with D possibly TRBD2 on 6 matching bases. V was shortened by 5 bases and J by 0 bases, with 13 bases between the two germline ends. The CDR3 runs to 16 residues. CDR1 is SGHVS and CDR2 is FNYEAQ in the germline V gene. CDR3 DNA: TGTGCCAGCAGCCCCCGGGGACTCGCGAACACCGGGGAGCTGTTTTTT. Translating gives CASSPRGLANTGELFF. Together with reference TRBV7-6 and TRBJ2-2, the CDR3 gives the full variable domain: GAGVSQSPRYKVTKRGQDVALRCDPISGHVSLYWYRQALGQGPEFLTYFNYEAQQDKSGLPNDRFSAERPEGSISTLTIQRTEQRDSAMYRCASSPRGLANTGELFFGEGSRLTVL.

The chain recombines TRBV6-5 with TRBJ2-7; D might be TRBD1 (6 bases). Trimming pared 10 bases from V and 4 bases from J, leaving 14 bases between. The CDR3 length is 12 residues. Germline V CDR1 and CDR2: MNHEY, SVGAGI. For the CDR3, the DNA is TGTGCCACGGGACACTCTAGGTACGAGCAGTACTTC. Protein: CATGHSRYEQYF.

The genes are TRBV5-1 and TRBJ2-1; possibly TRBD1 for D (6 bases). Germline V gene sequence: CDR1 SGHRS, CDR2 YFSETQ. V was clipped by 4 bases and J by 4 bases, with 15 bases between them. The CDR3 totals 15 residues. The CDR3 sequence is CASSPGEMSYNEQFF. CDR3 nucleotide sequence: TGCGCCAGCAGCCCAGGGGAAATGAGTTACAATGAGCAGTTCTTC.

The chain joins TRBV7-9 to TRBJ1-2; D not certain. The germline V and J ends were trimmed by 5 bases and 1 base, with 11 bases remaining between them. This CDR3 is built from 14 residues. Germline CDR1 reads SEHNR; CDR2 reads FQNEAQ (reference sequence). The CDR3 DNA sequence: TGTGCCAGCAGCCCCCTGGCAGTTAACTATGGCTACACCTTC. This gives the protein CASSPLAVNYGYTF.

The chain recombines TRBV4-2 with TRBJ2-3, with 7 bases aligning to TRBD2. This CDR3 has 17 residues. The junction had 11 bases not matched to a gene; V was cut back by 1 base and J by 4 bases. Germline lookup yields CDR1 LGHNA and CDR2 YNFKEQ. The chain's CDR3 is CASSQVRNSGTPDTQYF. The DNA for the CDR3 is TGTGCCAGCAGCCAAGTTAGGAACAGCGGGACCCCAGATACGCAGTATTTT.

This chain uses TRBV29-1 with TRBJ2-7; tentatively, D is TRBD2 (7 bases). This CDR3 is built from 14 residues. Germline V lookup: CDR1 SQVTM, CDR2 ANQGSEA. Trimming removed 4 bases at V and 7 bases at J, with 20 bases between. The CDR3 spells CSVARTGAAGEQYF. The CDR3 DNA is TGCAGCGTTGCCCGGACGGGGGCAGCGGGAGAGCAGTACTTC.